The rows below give T cell receptor beta chains drawn from one sample of a study of shared clonotypes between healthy human individuals. Repertoires were generated with immunoSEQ multiplex PCR, while TCRdb's copy carries only in-frame clones and drops some. The table includes about 2,200,000 clones, 90% to 95% detected once. Material for sequencing was naive CD8+ T cells from PBMCs. Receptors were obtained from a man aged 18 to 35 in good health. Some clones in this sample may be carry-over from other donors' samples. Both conserved end residues are part of each CDR3. The D gene is left open where the match is weak. Size is stated for part of the rows, as once, few or many counts, or as a class when the clone is expanded.

d_gene: TRBD2
abundance: .
v_gene: TRBV7-9
j_gene: TRBJ2-7
CDR3nt: TGTGCCAGCAGCGCAACTAGCGGCAGTATGTACGAGCAGTACTTC
CDR3aa: CASSATSGSMYEQYF

d_gene: .
abundance: .
v_gene: TRBV4-3
j_gene: TRBJ2-7
CDR3nt: TGCGCCAGCAGCCAGGGCTCGAGCTCCTACGAGCAGTACTTC
CDR3aa: CASSQGSSSYEQYF

d_gene: TRBD1
abundance: .
v_gene: TRBV4-1
j_gene: TRBJ1-2
CDR3nt: TGCGCCAGCAGCCAAGGAACAGGGGCGGGATACTATGGCTACACCTTC
CDR3aa: CASSQGTGAGYYGYTF

d_gene: TRBD2
abundance: .
v_gene: TRBV28
j_gene: TRBJ2-1
CDR3nt: TGTGCCACTAAGGGACTAGCGGGAGCGGAAAGCTCCTACAATGAGCAGTTCTTC
CDR3aa: CATKGLAGAESSYNEQFF

d_gene: TRBD1
abundance: .
v_gene: TRBV4-1
j_gene: TRBJ2-5
CDR3nt: TGCGCCAGCAGCCAAGATTGGGGCAGGGGGAAGGAGACCCAGTACTTC
CDR3aa: CASSQDWGRGKETQYF

d_gene: TRBD2
abundance: .
v_gene: TRBV28
j_gene: TRBJ2-1
CDR3nt: TGTGCCAGCAGACCTATGGGGCTAGCGGAATACAATGAGCAGTTCTTC
CDR3aa: CASRPMGLAEYNEQFF

d_gene: TRBD1
abundance: .
v_gene: TRBV19
j_gene: TRBJ1-2
CDR3nt: TGTGCCAGTATGGGACAGGATGCTAACTATGGCTACACCTTC
CDR3aa: CASMGQDANYGYTF

d_gene: .
abundance: .
v_gene: TRBV18
j_gene: TRBJ2-5
CDR3nt: TGTGCCAGCTCCCGGGGGCCACAAGAGACCCAGTACTTC
CDR3aa: CASSRGPQETQYF

d_gene: .
abundance: .
v_gene: TRBV29-1
j_gene: TRBJ2-7
CDR3nt: TGCAGCGTTGAATCAGGCAGAGCCTACGAGCAGTACTTC
CDR3aa: CSVESGRAYEQYF

d_gene: .
abundance: once
v_gene: TRBV6-1
j_gene: TRBJ2-2
CDR3nt: TGTGCCAGCAGTGAAGACGGCGGTCCCACGTGGATCGGGGAGCTGTTTTTT
CDR3aa: CASSEDGGPTWIGELFF

d_gene: .
abundance: .
v_gene: TRBV19
j_gene: TRBJ1-5
CDR3nt: TGTGCCAGTAGTATGAGGGAGGCAGGGAGGAGCAATCAGCCCCAGCATTTT
CDR3aa: CASSMREAGRSNQPQHF

d_gene: TRBD1
abundance: .
v_gene: TRBV27
j_gene: TRBJ1-1
CDR3nt: TGTGCCAGCAGTTCCCGACAGGGAGGGGTTGAAGCTTTCTTT
CDR3aa: CASSSRQGGVEAFF

d_gene: .
abundance: .
v_gene: TRBV5-1
j_gene: TRBJ2-1
CDR3nt: TGCGCCAGCAGCTTGACAGCCAGCGGCGCTTACAATGAGCAGTTCTTC
CDR3aa: CASSLTASGAYNEQFF

d_gene: .
abundance: .
v_gene: TRBV9
j_gene: TRBJ2-7
CDR3nt: TGTGCCAGCAGCAAGAGACTAGTTTCCTACGAGCAGTACTTC
CDR3aa: CASSKRLVSYEQYF

d_gene: .
abundance: .
v_gene: TRBV7-9
j_gene: TRBJ1-4
CDR3nt: TGTGCCAGCTTCCCCCGGGGGGGCGGTGAAAAACTGTTTTTT
CDR3aa: CASFPRGGGEKLFF

d_gene: TRBD1
abundance: once
v_gene: TRBV28
j_gene: TRBJ1-4
CDR3nt: TGTGCCAGCAGTTCTTTATTTGTGTCTTCAGGGGGGAATGAAAAACTGTTTTTT
CDR3aa: CASSSLFVSSGGNEKLFF

d_gene: TRBD2
abundance: .
v_gene: TRBV27
j_gene: TRBJ2-2
CDR3nt: TGTGCCAGCATGCCCACTGTGGCCGGGACTAGCATTTACGAGAACACCGGGGAGCTGTTTTTT
CDR3aa: CASMPTVAGTSIYENTGELFF

d_gene: .
abundance: once
v_gene: TRBV7-8
j_gene: TRBJ2-1
CDR3nt: TGTGCCAGCAGCTTAGCGGCGGCCTCCTACAATGAGCAGTTCTTC
CDR3aa: CASSLAAASYNEQFF

d_gene: TRBD2
abundance: .
v_gene: TRBV10-3
j_gene: TRBJ2-5
CDR3nt: TGTGCCATCAGTGCCGGGACTAGCGGGACCACAGAGACCCAGTACTTC
CDR3aa: CAISAGTSGTTETQYF

d_gene: .
abundance: .
v_gene: TRBV10-3
j_gene: TRBJ2-4
CDR3nt: TGTGCCATCAGTGAGTCTGGGGCAGGGGTCGGCAAAAACATTCAGTACTTC
CDR3aa: CAISESGAGVGKNIQYF

d_gene: .
abundance: .
v_gene: TRBV27
j_gene: TRBJ2-1
CDR3nt: TGTGCCAGCAGTTTAGGGGGCAGGGGCTACAATGAGCAGTTCTTC
CDR3aa: CASSLGGRGYNEQFF

d_gene: TRBD2
abundance: .
v_gene: TRBV7-8
j_gene: TRBJ2-7
CDR3nt: TGTGCCAGCAGCCGACTAGCGGGAGACTACGAGCAGTACTTC
CDR3aa: CASSRLAGDYEQYF

d_gene: .
abundance: .
v_gene: TRBV7-8
j_gene: TRBJ2-6
CDR3nt: TGTGCCAGCAGCTTAGACATCTTCTCTGGGGCCAACGTCCTGACTTTC
CDR3aa: CASSLDIFSGANVLTF

d_gene: .
abundance: once
v_gene: TRBV27
j_gene: TRBJ1-5
CDR3nt: TGTGCCAGCAGCCCTGATGGGCCCGTTCAGCCCCAGCATTTT
CDR3aa: CASSPDGPVQPQHF

d_gene: TRBD1
abundance: .
v_gene: TRBV11-3
j_gene: TRBJ1-5
CDR3nt: TGTGCCAGCAGCTCTTGGGACAGGGGTGTCGGTCAGCCCCAGCATTTT
CDR3aa: CASSSWDRGVGQPQHF

d_gene: .
abundance: .
v_gene: TRBV7-9
j_gene: TRBJ2-5
CDR3nt: TGTGCCAGCAGCTTAGGTTCGGGTGTGGAGACCCAGTACTTC
CDR3aa: CASSLGSGVETQYF

d_gene: TRBD2
abundance: .
v_gene: TRBV29-1
j_gene: TRBJ2-1
CDR3nt: TGCAGCGTGGGCGGAGGGACACTAGCGGGCCCTCCCCCGCAGTTCTTC
CDR3aa: CSVGGGTLAGPPPQFF

d_gene: .
abundance: few
v_gene: TRBV11-2
j_gene: TRBJ2-1
CDR3nt: TGTGCCAGCAGCTTAGTCCGGACTCCCAACGATGAGCAGTTCTTC
CDR3aa: CASSLVRTPNDEQFF

d_gene: TRBD1
abundance: once
v_gene: TRBV13
j_gene: TRBJ1-2
CDR3nt: TGTGCCAGCAGCACCCGCCTCCCGGGACAGCTCCCAGGGGGTAACTATGGCTACACCTTC
CDR3aa: CASSTRLPGQLPGGNYGYTF

d_gene: TRBD1
abundance: once
v_gene: TRBV9
j_gene: TRBJ2-5
CDR3nt: TGTGCCAGCAGCGTGCAGGGGGCGAGGGAGACCCAGTACTTC
CDR3aa: CASSVQGARETQYF

d_gene: TRBD2
abundance: .
v_gene: TRBV27
j_gene: TRBJ2-1
CDR3nt: TGTGCCAGCAGTTTGTCTCTAGCGGGAGTATGGGAGCAGTTCTTC
CDR3aa: CASSLSLAGVWEQFF

d_gene: TRBD2
abundance: .
v_gene: TRBV4-1
j_gene: TRBJ2-1
CDR3nt: TGCGCCAGCAGCCAAGATAGACTAGCGGGAAACAATGAGCAGTTCTTC
CDR3aa: CASSQDRLAGNNEQFF

d_gene: .
abundance: few
v_gene: TRBV7-9
j_gene: TRBJ2-2
CDR3nt: TGTGCCAGCAGCTCCTCCGCCTTCCAGGCGAACACCGGGGAGCTGTTTTTT
CDR3aa: CASSSSAFQANTGELFF

d_gene: .
abundance: .
v_gene: TRBV27
j_gene: TRBJ1-1
CDR3nt: TGTGCCAGCAACCCAGACGCGGAGATACCTGAAGCTTTCTTT
CDR3aa: CASNPDAEIPEAFF

d_gene: TRBD2
abundance: once
v_gene: TRBV27
j_gene: TRBJ2-7
CDR3nt: TGTGCCAGCAGTGTCGACGGGAGGTCCTACGAGCAGTACTTC
CDR3aa: CASSVDGRSYEQYF

d_gene: .
abundance: .
v_gene: TRBV28
j_gene: TRBJ2-7
CDR3nt: TGTGCCAGCAGGAGGGAGGAGCAGTACTTC
CDR3aa: CASRREEQYF

d_gene: TRBD1
abundance: .
v_gene: TRBV30
j_gene: TRBJ2-3
CDR3nt: TGTGCCTGGGGCCCCGGCCAGGGGGTAATAGATACGCAGTATTTT
CDR3aa: CAWGPGQGVIDTQYF

d_gene: .
abundance: .
v_gene: TRBV5-4
j_gene: TRBJ1-1
CDR3nt: TGTGCCAGCAGCTTGGTTTATTCTGAGTCGAACACTGAAGCTTTCTTT
CDR3aa: CASSLVYSESNTEAFF

d_gene: TRBD2
abundance: .
v_gene: TRBV28
j_gene: TRBJ2-3
CDR3nt: TGTGCCAGCAGTGCTTCTAGCGGGCTGACAGATACGCAGTATTTT
CDR3aa: CASSASSGLTDTQYF

d_gene: TRBD2
abundance: few
v_gene: TRBV14
j_gene: TRBJ2-1
CDR3nt: TGTGCCAGCAGCCGTCAGCGGGAGTCTCGGTTCTTC
CDR3aa: CASSRQRESRFF

d_gene: .
abundance: .
v_gene: TRBV7-9
j_gene: TRBJ2-1
CDR3nt: TGTGCCAGCAGCTTCCATACCTACAATGAGCAGTTCTTC
CDR3aa: CASSFHTYNEQFF

d_gene: .
abundance: .
v_gene: TRBV11-2
j_gene: TRBJ2-5
CDR3nt: TGTGCCAGCAGGCACCCGAGGGGTAGCGGCTACCAAGAGACCCAGTACTTC
CDR3aa: CASRHPRGSGYQETQYF

d_gene: .
abundance: .
v_gene: TRBV4-1
j_gene: TRBJ2-2
CDR3nt: TGCGCCAGCAGCCCCTTAGGGGTAGAAGTCACCGGGGAGCTGTTTTTT
CDR3aa: CASSPLGVEVTGELFF

d_gene: .
abundance: .
v_gene: TRBV15
j_gene: TRBJ2-1
CDR3nt: TGTGCCACCAGCAGAGTTCTTGGAGGGGAAAATGAGCAGTTCTTC
CDR3aa: CATSRVLGGENEQFF

d_gene: TRBD1
abundance: .
v_gene: TRBV19
j_gene: TRBJ1-2
CDR3nt: TGTGCCAGTAGTATCCGGACAGGAGAGGGCTATGGCTACACCTTC
CDR3aa: CASSIRTGEGYGYTF

d_gene: .
abundance: .
v_gene: TRBV5-1
j_gene: TRBJ2-7
CDR3nt: TGCGCCAGCAGCTTGGCCAGACTCACGGGGTCCTACGAGCAGTACTTC
CDR3aa: CASSLARLTGSYEQYF

d_gene: TRBD1
abundance: .
v_gene: TRBV28
j_gene: TRBJ2-7
CDR3nt: TGTGCCAGCAGTTTGTTAGGGGGCTTCCCCGCCTACGAGCAGTACTTC
CDR3aa: CASSLLGGFPAYEQYF

d_gene: .
abundance: few
v_gene: TRBV19
j_gene: TRBJ1-5
CDR3nt: TGTGCCAGTAGTATAGATCAATCTGTCGTCCTGTCAAATCAGCCCCAGCATTTT
CDR3aa: CASSIDQSVVLSNQPQHF

d_gene: .
abundance: few
v_gene: TRBV10-2
j_gene: TRBJ1-4
CDR3nt: TGCGCCAGCAGTTCCGGGGCAACTAATGAAAAACTGTTTTTT
CDR3aa: CASSSGATNEKLFF